The 3 T cell receptor beta chains below all came from one sample that was sequenced in a study of T cell repertoires in cytomegalovirus infection. Via MiXCR, TCRdb re-called the reads, giving one row per CDR3 protein. The data contain about 920,000 distinct CDR3 sequences, roughly a third of them singletons. The antigens for these receptors are not known. The sample consisted of cultured CD8+ T cells from PBMCs, taken from culture after CMV antigen stimulation. All receptors come from a human donor in good health (CMV status not recorded). Some clones in this sample may be carry-over from other donors' samples.

The genes are TRBV4-1 and TRBJ2-3, with no clear D. Looked up from germline, CDR1 is MGHRA and CDR2 is YSYEKL. CDR3 length equals 14 residues. Trimming took off 1 base at V and 4 bases at J, with 9 bases between the two ends. CDR3 region: CASSQATVSDTQYF. DNA for the CDR3: TGCGCCAGCAGCCAAGCGACCGTGTCAGATACGCAGTATTTT.

The chain carries TRBV15 and TRBJ2-2, with D possibly matching TRBD1 (6 bases). Trimming shortened V by 0 bases and J by 3 bases, and 8 bases separated the two germline ends. Germline CDR1 LNHNV, CDR2 YYDKDF (reference sequence). This CDR3 comprises 15 residues. The CDR3: CATSRDSGDTGELFF. CDR3 DNA: TGTGCCACCAGCAGAGATTCAGGGGACACCGGGGAGCTGTTTTTT.

The sample holds many counts of this clonotype. The chain links TRBV7-3 to TRBJ2-1, with a weak D call TRBD2 (5 bases). V lost 1 base and J lost 7, with 14 bases in between. The CDR3 covers 15 residues. Germline CDR1 reads SGHTA; CDR2 reads FQGTGA. CDR3 loop: CASSLNVAGGNEQFF. CDR3 nucleotides: TGTGCCAGCAGCTTAAATGTGGCGGGCGGGAATGAGCAGTTCTTC.